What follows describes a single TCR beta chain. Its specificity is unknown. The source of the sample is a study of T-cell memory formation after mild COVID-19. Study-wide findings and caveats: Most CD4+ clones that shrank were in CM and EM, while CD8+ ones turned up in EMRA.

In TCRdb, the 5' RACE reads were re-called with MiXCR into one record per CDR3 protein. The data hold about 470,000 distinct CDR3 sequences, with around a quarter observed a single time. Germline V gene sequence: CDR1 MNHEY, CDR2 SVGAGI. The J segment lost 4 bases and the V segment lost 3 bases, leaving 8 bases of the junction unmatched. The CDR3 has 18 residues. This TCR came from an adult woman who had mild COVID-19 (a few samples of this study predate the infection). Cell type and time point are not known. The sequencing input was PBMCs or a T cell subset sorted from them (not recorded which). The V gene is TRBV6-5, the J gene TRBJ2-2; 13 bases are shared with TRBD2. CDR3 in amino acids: CASSYSTSGRAPTGELFF. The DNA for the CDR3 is TGTGCCAGCAGTTATAGTACTAGCGGGAGGGCTCCCACCGGGGAGCTGTTTTTT.